This T cell receptor (beta chain) emerged from a study of blood T cells in healthy people across ages. Notes on the study in general: TCR beta diversity was tightly associated with the proportion of naive T cells.

The second PCR ran about 6 to 11 cycles with a sample-barcoded 5' primer and J-beta primers. TCRdb re-analysed the 5' RACE reads in MiXCR, keeping a single row per CDR3 protein. The sample has fewer than 900,000 distinct CDR3 sequences, 35% to 40% seen once. There were healthy Caucasian individuals from Russia, aged roughly 6 to 95, serving as donors. Isolation recovered at least 7 million PBMCs from every sample. In the case of this clonotype: Its antigen is not identified. Since a much larger clone is just one base distant, this may be a read error.

Between the trimmed V and J ends, which lost 0 bases and 4 bases, there was a span of 16 bases. In germline, CDR1 is SGHDN, CDR2 FVKESK. This CDR3 is 17 amino acids long. The chain is built from TRBV14 and TRBJ2-1; D remains ambiguous. The sequence came from a man aged 18 to 29 in good health. Sequencing was carried out using blood. CDR3 sequence: CASSQDWGTALYNEQFF. CDR3 nucleotides: TGTGCCAGCAGCCAAGATTGGGGAACTGCCCTGTACAATGAGCAGTTCTTC.